These T cell receptor beta chains were read from a single sample in a study of radiation and T cells in renal cell carcinoma. Profiled with immunoSEQ multiplex PCR; TCRdb holds only in-frame clones, not every one. Among some 50,000 clones, about 80% were seen once, and the ten largest hold approximately 28%. The material was blood, obtained from a patient whose treatment included radiotherapy and nephrectomy. Receptor source: an older woman with renal cell carcinoma. CDR3s include the opening cysteine and the closing phenylalanine or tryptophan. A clone size is listed for some rows: how often the clone was seen (once, few, many), or a class if it is expanded.

CASSSGGTPYGYTF,-,TRBJ1-2,TRBV5-6
CASSQGAGLNLLSPLHF,-,TRBJ1-6,TRBV4-1
CASSQAAAQSGASYEQYF,-,TRBJ2-7,TRBV4-2
CASSQPLQGSTSGRGTGELFF,-,TRBJ2-2,TRBV23-1
CASSLSSQETQYF,-,TRBJ2-5,TRBV7-7
CASSQDPNLRAYEQYF,-,TRBJ2-7,TRBV4-2
CASSQRGWYFNEQFF,-,TRBJ2-1,TRBV4-1
CASSLGPVETQYF,once,TRBJ2-5,TRBV5-1
CSVDHHDEQYF,-,TRBJ2-7,TRBV29-1
CASRAMDTEAFF,-,TRBJ1-1,TRBV6-1
CASSYQTGSGYTF,-,TRBJ1-2,TRBV6-6
CASSSWQETQYF,-,TRBJ2-5,TRBV18
CASSISHRDGANYGYTF,-,TRBJ1-2,TRBV19
CAISAVAGGLYNEGQFF,once,TRBJ2-1,TRBV10-3
CASSETGTGEGEQYF,once,TRBJ2-7,TRBV2
CASSTALAEASYNEQFF,-,TRBJ2-1,TRBV19
CASRDRYHEQYF,-,TRBJ2-7,TRBV19
CASSGQGLHEQYF,-,TRBJ2-7,TRBV2
CASRGGAGGTDTQYF,once,TRBJ2-3,TRBV6-6
CASALLSGQGEKLFF,-,TRBJ1-4,TRBV2
CASSSVSAEAFF,-,TRBJ1-1,TRBV6-5
CASSLTGNTEAFF,-,TRBJ1-1,TRBV5-8
CASREQRHGNTEAFF,few,TRBJ1-1,TRBV6-1
CASSLMGLEHNEQFF,-,TRBJ2-1,TRBV7-3
CASSLYRGSRAQHF,-,TRBJ1-5,TRBV7-8
CASSIRRQVF,-,TRBJ1-2,TRBV28
CAISEMRNEQFF,-,TRBJ2-1,TRBV10-3
CASSMPNRDFANEQFF,-,TRBJ2-1,TRBV5-5
CASSLTGGGEKLFF,-,TRBJ1-4,TRBV7-3
CASSQNTGKSPYF,-,TRBJ2-7,TRBV4-1
CASSWQGRSDTQYF,-,TRBJ2-3,TRBV19
CASSFLAGYNEQFF,-,TRBJ2-1,TRBV7-2
CASSRTGFLGVADTQYF,-,TRBJ2-3,TRBV5-6
CASSPQAGYYNEQFF,-,TRBJ2-1,TRBV18
CSVEDREGLAGVKADTQYF,once,TRBJ2-3,TRBV29-1
CASSLSGWTPRRTEAFF,-,TRBJ1-1,TRBV27
CASSPKGGLLGELFF,-,TRBJ2-2,TRBV7-8
CASRGGFAVTGEAFF,-,TRBJ1-1,TRBV2
CASSERQAQHF,once,TRBJ1-5,TRBV6-1
CASSELDSSYGYTF,-,TRBJ1-2,TRBV2
CASSRVKEDTQYF,-,TRBJ2-3,TRBV7-2
CASSPSTVRTLNTGELFF,few,TRBJ2-2,TRBV18
CASRSSGTQNTDTQYF,-,TRBJ2-3,TRBV19
CASSDAFVGVNTDTQYF,-,TRBJ2-3,TRBV2
CASSILTGNTIYF,few,TRBJ1-3,TRBV19
CASSLLENTEAFF,-,TRBJ1-1,TRBV5-1
CASSLGQGVNYGYTF,-,TRBJ1-2,TRBV5-1
CASSLGQGANYGYTF,-,TRBJ1-2,TRBV5-1
CASSQFGGFSGNTIYF,-,TRBJ1-3,TRBV5-6
CASSYGTSGGASQYF,-,TRBJ2-3,TRBV11-2
CASSVTISSGNTIYF,-,TRBJ1-3,TRBV6-1
CASSHTGGLNGYTF,-,TRBJ1-2,TRBV11-2
CASSLITESYEQYF,-,TRBJ2-7,TRBV7-2
CASSATGEGAAFF,few,TRBJ1-1,TRBV27